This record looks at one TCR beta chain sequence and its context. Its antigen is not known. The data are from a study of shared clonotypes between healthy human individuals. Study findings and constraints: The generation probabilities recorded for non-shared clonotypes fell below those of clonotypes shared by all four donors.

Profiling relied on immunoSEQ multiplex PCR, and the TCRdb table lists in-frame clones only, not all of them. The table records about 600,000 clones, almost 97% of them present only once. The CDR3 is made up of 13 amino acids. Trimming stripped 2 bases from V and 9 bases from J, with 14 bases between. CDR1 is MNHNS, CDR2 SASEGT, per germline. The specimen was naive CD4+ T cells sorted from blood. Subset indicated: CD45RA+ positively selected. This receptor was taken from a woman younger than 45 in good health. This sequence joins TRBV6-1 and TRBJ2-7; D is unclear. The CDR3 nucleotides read TGTGCCAGCAGTGAAAGTCAGTTTTTTGGGCAGTACTTC. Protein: CASSESQFFGQYF.